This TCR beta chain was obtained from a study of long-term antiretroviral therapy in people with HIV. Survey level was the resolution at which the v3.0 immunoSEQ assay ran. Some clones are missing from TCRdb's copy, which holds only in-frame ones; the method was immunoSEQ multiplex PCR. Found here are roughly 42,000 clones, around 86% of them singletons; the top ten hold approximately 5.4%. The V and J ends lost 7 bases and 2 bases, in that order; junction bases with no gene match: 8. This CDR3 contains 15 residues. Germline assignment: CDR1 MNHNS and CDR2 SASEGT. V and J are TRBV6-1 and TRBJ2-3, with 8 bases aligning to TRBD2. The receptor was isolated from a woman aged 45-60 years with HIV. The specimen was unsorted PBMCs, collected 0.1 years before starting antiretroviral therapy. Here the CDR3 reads CASTVTSGPTDTQYF. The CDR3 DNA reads TGTGCCAGCACGGTTACTAGCGGACCCACAGATACGCAGTATTTT.